What follows is one TCR beta chain and its context. As yet, its antigen is unknown. Clones were read by immunoSEQ multiplex PCR, and TCRdb kept only the in-frame ones, dropping some. The sample holds some 30,000 clones, around 80% seen once. These data originate in a study of PD-1 blockade in classical Hodgkin lymphoma. Regarding the study as a whole: Whoever responded completely had baseline diversity much like that seen in newly diagnosed patients. CD4+ TCR diversity climbed significantly by C4D1, unlike CD8+ TCR diversity.

Time point here: cycle 4 day 1 (C4D1), after more than five weeks of nivolumab. Brentuximab vedotin exposure varied among the patients, all of whom had relapsed after autologous stem cell transplantation. Thawed PBMCs were the source of CD4+ T cells, purified by magnetic negative selection. The receptor was isolated from a human donor with classical Hodgkin lymphoma. Sequences were derived from CD4+ T cells from blood, sampled before the fourth cycle of nivolumab.

The CDR3 coding sequence is TGCGCCAGCAGCCAAGAATTGATACAGGGGCGGGATGGCTACACCTTC. Encoded protein: CASSQELIQGRDGYTF. The chain recombines TRBV4-1 with TRBJ1-2; 7 bases are a match to TRBD1. This CDR3 has 16 amino acids. From germline, CDR1 is MGHRA and CDR2 YSYEKL. The junction had 10 bases not matched to a gene; V was cut back by 0 bases and J by 6 bases.